This TCR beta chain was sequenced during a study of shared clonotypes between healthy human individuals. General study findings and limits: About 4.5% of naive CD4 clonotypes were common to a handful of donors.

The germline gives CDR1 SGDLS, CDR2 YYNGEE. The CDR3 contains 14 residues. V dropped 2 bases and J dropped 3; count of bases not matched to a gene: 0. Remarks on this clone: Its antigen is currently unknown. Other DNA variants within this sample encode the same CDR3.

Libraries were prepared by immunoSEQ multiplex PCR; TCRdb keeps only in-frame clonotypes and omits some of them. The sample contains more than 1,200,000 clones, approximately 98.5% of which appear only once. V usage is TRBV9 and J usage is TRBJ2-1; 9 nucleotides line up with TRBD2. Input material: naive CD4+ T cells sorted from blood. Subset of the sample: CD45RA+ positively selected. This clonotype was sampled from a young man in good health. The DNA of the CDR3 is TGTGCCAGCAGCGTTAGCGGGGGCTACAATGAGCAGTTCTTC. Protein: CASSVSGGYNEQFF. The variable domain in full, completed from reference TRBV9 and TRBJ2-1, reads DSGVTQTPKHLITATGQRVTLRCSPRSGDLSVYWYQQSLDQGLQFLIQYYNGEERAKGNILERFSAQQFPDLHSELNLSSLELGDSALYFCASSVSGGYNEQFFGPGTRLTVL.